This T cell receptor beta chain was sequenced for a study of T cells in Graves' hyperthyroidism and ophthalmopathy. Study results and caveats: Model output signaled ophthalmopathy a median roughly 6 months ahead of onset.

It was RNA transcripts that yielded the amplified TCR beta CDR3 regions. The TCR CDR3 was amplified in a first-round RT-PCR using the HTBI primer set. TCRdb reprocessed the multiplex PCR reads with MiXCR, giving one entry per CDR3 protein. The table has roughly 100,000 distinct CDR3 sequences, around 50% seen once. From germline, CDR1 is DFQATT and CDR2 SNEGSKA (reference sequence). Trimming stripped 6 bases from V and 1 base from J, with 22 bases between. This CDR3 contains 18 residues. In this sample, this clonotype turned up many times. What it recognizes is unknown. The chain links TRBV20-1 to TRBJ2-6; D is ambiguous. The sequencing input was blood. This sequence was found in a man aged 40-49 years with Graves' hyperthyroidism. In DNA, the CDR3 is TGCAGTGCCTCGGTCGGGTTGGGGAAGAGATCTGGGGCCAACGTCCTGACTTTC. This sequence encodes CSASVGLGKRSGANVLTF.